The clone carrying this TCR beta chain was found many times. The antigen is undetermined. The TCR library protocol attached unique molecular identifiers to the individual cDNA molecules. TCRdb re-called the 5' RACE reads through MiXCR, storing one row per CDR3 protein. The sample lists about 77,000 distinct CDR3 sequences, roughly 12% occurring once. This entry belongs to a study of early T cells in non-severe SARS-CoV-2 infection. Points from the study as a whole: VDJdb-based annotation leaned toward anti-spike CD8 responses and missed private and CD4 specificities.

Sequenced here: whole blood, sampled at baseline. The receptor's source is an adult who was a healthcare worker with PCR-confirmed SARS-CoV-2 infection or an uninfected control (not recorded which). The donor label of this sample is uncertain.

The CDR3 DNA sequence: TGTGCCAGCAGCCTACAGCCGGGACTAGCGGGGGAACACACAGATACGCAGTATTTT. It codes for CASSLQPGLAGEHTDTQYF. V usage is TRBV6-2 or TRBV6-3 and J usage is TRBJ2-3; 14 bases agree with TRBD2. The CDR3 covers 19 residues. Germline assignment: CDR1 MNHEY and CDR2 SVGEGT. V dropped 6 bases and J dropped 2; count of bases not matched to a gene: 13.